This T cell receptor beta chain appears in the sequencing data of a study of beta chain features in type 1 diabetes listed by TCRdb under 2018. Regarding the research as a whole: Mean age, gender distribution, total cell number and subset yield did not differ between patients and healthy donors. A total of 107,917,701 sorted cells were examined across all samples, and the number of cells per subset was strongly correlated with RNA yield. The study compared the TCRB repertoires of sorted circulating CD4+ T cell subsets in recently diagnosed type 1 diabetes patients with those in matched healthy donors. Naive and central memory subsets were obtained from all 28 donors, but regulatory and stem cell-like memory subsets were isolated from only 8 patients and about eight healthy donors.

The entire amount of isolated RNA was reverse transcribed using the High Capacity cDNA Reverse Transcription Kit, so the sequenced TCRB transcripts were expressed ones. Naive, central memory and regulatory T cell samples underwent deep immunoSEQ sequencing, averaging roughly 3.5 million total reads per sample. Sorted cells were lysed in RLT buffer, and RNA was extracted using DNase-treated RNeasy Micro or Mini kits according to cell number. To prevent cross-contamination, every cell subset was processed on its own, while patient and healthy donor samples were processed together. The immunoSEQ multiplex PCR was used to amplify TCRB sequences from cDNA, generating 87-bp fragments that spanned the CDR3 region. The amplicons were sequenced using the Illumina HiSeq platform. Regarding the original processing steps: Synthetic template baselines were used to correct PCR bias computationally, reads within Hamming distance 2 were collapsed, and singletons that could not be merged were discarded. Reads were aligned against IMGT to assign V, D and J genes, CDR3 length and insertions or deletions at six rearrangement sites. Within each subset, clonotype counts were normalized to sorted cell number, after which true diversity and Gini coefficients were computed with the tcR R package. The overlap coefficient, calculated on TCRB nucleotide sequences, was used to quantify repertoire sharing. TCRdb carries this immuneACCESS record with in-frame sequences only. Its versions omit some clonotypes, under half of them owing to an unresolved V gene in the studies checked, with the rest unexplained. V and J calls and clone size follow that table, whereas D and trimming were derived from the DNA. The sample records some 150,000 clones, 48% of which are singletons. Clones ranked in the top ten supply approximately 0.4% of the sample.

A single count supports this clone. No cognate antigen has been identified for it. No base-level quality is on record; no much larger clone is a single base apart. Each donor gave one peripheral blood draw, about 110 mL on average, collected into heparinised tubes. Naive, central memory, regulatory and stem cell-like memory CD4+ T cells were sorted on a BD FACSAria II using a panel including CD45RO, CCR7, CD25, CD127, CD95 and CD27. A purity above 95% was achieved for all sorted populations. Right away, PBMCs were isolated by Lymphoprep density gradient centrifugation and were stained directly, with no culture step. So that batch effects would be minimized, each experiment stained and sorted samples in pairs, pairing one healthy donor with one patient. Beyond this particular receptor, the publication reports: PCR may preferentially amplify shorter templates, but because patient and control samples were amplified and corrected together, any resulting skew would affect both groups equally. Because cDNA was sequenced instead of genomic DNA, activated cells with high expression could be over-represented, although the groups did not differ in activation or CD3 levels. Naive, central memory and regulatory TCRB repertoires appeared to be more alike among patients than among healthy donors. In all four CD4+ subsets, TCRB CDR3 length was moderately but significantly shorter in type 1 diabetes patients. Only small numbers of individuals were included in the HLA sub-analyses, which left unresolved whether HLA type had any influence on TCRB rearrangement. At VDJ recombination sites, type 1 diabetes patients had fewer insertions and more deleted nucleotides, which implies abnormalities in thymic rearrangement.

The TCR was taken from a man aged 18 to 29 in good health. The source material was Tregs from blood. This specimen's cell subset or site label, per the study, means: regulatory CD4+ T cells.

The DNA is TGTGCCAGCAGTGAATATGGGACAGTTCCTGGCTACACCTTC. It is translated as CASSEYGTVPGYTF. Recombination joined TRBV25-1 with TRBJ1-2, and TRBD1 matches 7 of the central bases. The germline V gene gives CDR1 as MGHDK and CDR2 as SYGVNS. Trimming leaves V shorter by 0 bases and J shorter by 7 bases, with the junction holding 5 bases beyond the gene matches. From its cysteine to its phenylalanine, the CDR3 spans 14 amino acids. Here the CDR3 DNA is all that survives: 42 bases in frame from base 1.